This T cell receptor (beta chain) was captured by sequencing in a study of cytomegalovirus exposure and HLA in healthy donors. Overall study results and limits: Links to common viral pathogens appeared, in a later analysis, for several of the most significant clusters. TCR beta sequences reportedly predicted the HLA-A and HLA-B alleles of most subjects accurately.

Germline CDR1 KGHSH, CDR2 LQKENI. The V gene lost 5 bases and the J gene lost 1 base, with 14 bases spanning the gap. CDR3 size: 16 residues. With 60 Vbeta and 13 Jbeta primers, the PCR was carried out. TCRdb's copy holds only in-frame clones and misses some; the assay was immunoSEQ multiplex PCR. The repertoire consists of 150,000 to 200,000 clones, with around 80% occurring once and the leading ten covering roughly 6.7%. On this clone: As yet, its antigen is unknown.

This clonotype was sampled from a man in his fifties in good health and CMV-seropositive. Sequencing was performed on PBMCs. This rearrangement joins TRBV18 to TRBJ2-2; possibly TRBD2 for D (6 bases). The CDR3 DNA reads as TGTGCCAGCTCAGTTTTTACGGGGGAGAACACCGGGGAGCTGTTTTTT. Translation gives CASSVFTGENTGELFF.